Listed here are 20 T cell receptor beta chains from one sample, sequenced in a study of CD4+ T cells in melanoma. Assay used: immunoSEQ multiplex PCR; TCRdb lists only in-frame clones, some missing. The sample lists more than 90,000 clones, 92% occurring once. Sequencing input: peripheral blood. Receptor source: a human donor with melanoma.

Remarks on this clone: The junction shows a germline mismatch at one end, possibly a read error. The V call is TRBV9, the J call TRBJ2-3, with D unclear. The CDR3 has 14 residues. Germline CDR1 and CDR2: SGDLS and YYNGEE. The CDR3 DNA follows: TGTGTCAGCACCGGCGCCGCTAGCACAGATACGCAGTATTTT. As protein: CVSTGAASTDTQYF.

V usage is TRBV5-6 and J usage is TRBJ1-1; D unclear. Trimming cost V 1 base and J 7 bases, with 11 bases left between them. The CDR3 spans 13 residues. Germline values: CDR1 SGHDT, CDR2 YYEEEE. The CDR3 sequence is CASSLSGLVEAFF. CDR3 nucleotide sequence: TGTGCCAGCAGCTTGAGCGGGCTGGTTGAAGCTTTCTTT.

This rearrangement joins TRBV7-3 to TRBJ2-1; TRBD1 aligns across 9 bases. Trimming removed 2 bases from V and 3 bases from J; junction bases left unmatched: 2. The germline V gene encodes CDR1 SGHTA and CDR2 FQGTGA. There are 15 residues in the CDR3. CDR3 in amino acids: CASSLETGGYNEQFF. The CDR3 bases are TGTGCCAGCAGCTTAGAGACAGGGGGCTACAATGAGCAGTTCTTC.

The chain employs TRBV7-3 and TRBJ2-3, with 8 nucleotides matching TRBD2. Trimming at V came to 1 base and at J to 8 bases, leaving 5 bases not matched to a gene. The CDR3 consists of 14 residues. CDR1 and CDR2 from the germline V gene are SGHTA and FQGTGA. This chain's CDR3 is CASSLSTSGTTQYF. CDR3 DNA sequence: TGTGCCAGCAGCTTAAGCACTAGCGGTACTACGCAGTATTTT.

The CDR3 loop reads CASRGGGNTGELFF. In nucleotides, the CDR3 is TGTGCCAGCAGAGGAGGGGGGAACACCGGGGAGCTGTTTTTT. This chain links TRBV28 with TRBJ2-2; either TRBD1 or TRBD2 may supply D (6 bases each). The CDR3 is 14 amino acids. Germline CDR1 MDHEN, CDR2 SYDVKM. Trimming took 6 bases from V and 1 from J, leaving 9 bases between them.

This chain's CDR3 is CSVDPINRPTREVYEQYF. CDR3 coding DNA: TGCAGCGTTGACCCGATAAACCGCCCGACTAGAGAGGTCTACGAGCAGTACTTC. The rearrangement links TRBV29-1 to TRBJ2-7; tentative D call: TRBD2 (6 bases). The germline gives CDR1 SQVTM, CDR2 ANQGSEA. This CDR3 comprises 18 residues. Trimming left V 3 bases short and J 3 bases short, with 27 bases between.

The chain combines TRBV27 with TRBJ2-5; D perhaps matches TRBD2 (5 bases). Trimming left V 2 bases short and J 5 bases short, with 9 bases between. The CDR3 totals 13 residues. Per the germline V gene, CDR1 is MNHEY and CDR2 is SMNVEV (reference sequence). The CDR3 is CASSLGSGETQYF. CDR3 nucleotides: TGTGCCAGCAGTTTAGGGAGTGGGGAGACCCAGTACTTC.

The chain employs TRBV4-1 and TRBJ2-7; D gene unclear. The CDR3 has 13 residues. Germline assignment: CDR1 MGHRA and CDR2 YSYEKL. V lost 2 bases, J lost 4 bases, and 9 bases lay in between. CDR3 sequence (DNA): TGCGCCAGCAGCCAACCTCCAAGGTACGAGCAGTACTTC. Translating gives CASSQPPRYEQYF.

V is TRBV12-5 and J is TRBJ2-7; no firm D call. Trimming took off 2 bases at V and 5 bases at J, with 4 bases between the two ends. Germline CDR1 is LGHNT and CDR2 is FRNRAP. This CDR3 has 11 amino acids. CDR3: CASGLYDEQYF. The CDR3 region has the DNA TGTGCTAGTGGTTTGTACGACGAGCAGTACTTC.

This chain links TRBV30 with TRBJ2-7; D gene ambiguous. Per germline, CDR1 GTSNPN and CDR2 SVGIG (reference sequence). With 0 bases removed from V and 3 bases from J, the gap between germline ends came to 6 bases. The CDR3 has 12 residues. The DNA for the CDR3 is TGTGCCTGGAGTGTACAAGGCTACGAGCAGTACTTC. Encoded protein: CAWSVQGYEQYF. Complete variable domain (other parts from reference TRBV30 and TRBJ2-7): SQTIHQWPATLVQPVGSPLSLECTVEGTSNPNLYWYRQAAGRGLQLLFYSVGIGQISSEVPQNLSASRPQDRQFILSSKKLLLSDSGFYLCAWSVQGYEQYFGPGTRLTVT.

This chain connects TRBV5-1 to TRBJ2-1; D possibly corresponds to TRBD1 (5 bases). CDR1 and CDR2 from the germline V gene are SGHRS and YFSETQ. The CDR3 loop spans 14 amino acids. The V end lost 1 base, the J end lost 4 bases, and 9 bases lay between the germline ends. CDR3 coding DNA: TGCGCCAGCAGCTTGCTGGACACTTACAATGAGCAGTTCTTC. Protein: CASSLLDTYNEQFF.

This clone appeared a few times. The chain couples TRBV5-8 to TRBJ2-5; D unclear. CDR1 is SGHTS, CDR2 YDEGEE, per germline. This CDR3 has 17 residues. Trimming pared 0 bases from V and 0 bases from J, leaving 15 bases between. CDR3 amino acids: CASSLAGSGSHQETQYF. The CDR3 DNA follows: TGTGCCAGCAGCTTGGCCGGTTCTGGCAGCCACCAAGAGACCCAGTACTTC.

The chain recombines TRBV28 with TRBJ1-1, with D unclear. Trimming removed 6 bases at V and 4 bases at J, with 12 bases between. Germline assignment: CDR1 MDHEN and CDR2 SYDVKM. The CDR3 length is 13 residues. DNA for the CDR3: TGTGCCAGCAGCCTCAAGGTCCGCACTGAAGCTTTCTTT. The encoded protein is CASSLKVRTEAFF. The full variable domain, rest sourced from reference TRBV28 and TRBJ1-1, is DVKVTQSSRYLVKRTGEKVFLECVQDMDHENMFWYRQDPGLGLRLIYFSYDVKMKEKGDIPEGYSVSREKKERFSLILESASTNQTSMYLCASSLKVRTEAFFGQGTRLTVV.

The chain carries TRBV4-1 and TRBJ2-2, with 7 bases aligning to TRBD2. V was clipped by 1 base and J by 7 bases; unmatched bases: 3. The germline V gene encodes CDR1 MGHRA and CDR2 YSYEKL. This CDR3 region has 14 residues. CDR3 amino acids: CASSQVGRGGELFF. The CDR3 nucleotides read TGCGCCAGCAGCCAAGTAGGGAGGGGCGGGGAGCTGTTTTTT.

This CDR3 is CASSEGGALTDTQYF. The CDR3 DNA follows: TGTGCCAGCAGTGAGGGAGGGGCACTCACAGATACGCAGTATTTT. V gene TRBV25-1 combines with J gene TRBJ2-3; TRBD2 matches 7 bases. The length of the CDR3 is 15 residues. The germline CDR1 and CDR2 sequences are MGHDK and SYGVNS. Trimming cost V 3 bases and J 2 bases; bases outside gene matches: 5.

This chain links TRBV9 with TRBJ1-5; no definite D call. The germline CDR1 and CDR2 sequences are SGDLS and YYNGEE. V was clipped by 4 bases and J by 0 bases, with 8 bases between them. This CDR3 is 14 amino acids long. CDR3 sequence (DNA): TGTGCCAGCAGCCCAGACGATAGCAATCAGCCCCAGCATTTT. Protein product: CASSPDDSNQPQHF.

DNA of the CDR3: TGTGCCAGCAGCTTACAAGGTGACATTCAGTACTTC. Protein product: CASSLQGDIQYF. This rearrangement joins TRBV7-9 to TRBJ2-4; D remains unclear. Between the trimmed V and J ends, which lost 2 bases and 8 bases, there was a span of 7 bases. This CDR3 comprises 12 residues. Per the germline V gene, CDR1 is SEHNR and CDR2 is FQNEAQ (reference sequence).

This chain uses TRBV7-2 with TRBJ2-5; 8 nucleotides line up with TRBD2. This CDR3 spans 16 amino acids. J gave up 6 bases and V 2 bases, and 11 bases lay outside the gene matches. The V gene's germline CDR1 is SGHTA and CDR2 FQGNSA. The CDR3 DNA sequence: TGTGCCAGCAGCTTATATACGGGAGGGTTCTCTAAGACCCAGTACTTC. This codes for CASSLYTGGFSKTQYF.

CDR3 sequence (DNA): TGTGCCAGTAGTACTCACCCTTCGACAGGCTCCTATGGCTACACCTTC. The encoded protein is CASSTHPSTGSYGYTF. The J gene is TRBJ1-2, the V gene TRBV19; possibly TRBD1 for D (6 bases). Trimming removed 4 bases from V and 4 bases from J, with 19 bases in between. Germline V gene sequence: CDR1 LNHDA, CDR2 SQIVND (reference sequence). The CDR3 contains 16 residues.

The V call is TRBV5-3, the J call TRBJ2-1, with 8 nucleotides matching TRBD2. TRBV5-3 is marked as an open reading frame, function uncertain. CDR3 length: 15 residues. V was clipped by 4 bases and J by 7 bases; unmatched bases: 10. This CDR3 is CARSPGQRGWNEQFF. For the CDR3, the DNA is TGTGCCAGAAGCCCCGGGCAGCGGGGGTGGAATGAGCAGTTCTTC.